This is a list of T cell receptor beta chains from one sample in a study of T cells in Graves' hyperthyroidism and ophthalmopathy. One entry per CDR3 protein, called by TCRdb with MiXCR from the multiplex PCR reads. The sample includes approximately 600,000 distinct CDR3 sequences, roughly 14% of them seen just once. The sample consisted of blood. These receptors originate from a woman aged 35 to 49 with Graves' ophthalmopathy. Both conserved end residues are part of each CDR3. A D gene is named only where the DNA matches it firmly. Expanded clones get a size class; other rows say once, few or many, or leave the size out.

CDR3,DNA,size,V,D,J
CASSPSGTSAETQYF,TGTGCCAGCAGCCCATCCGGGACTAGCGCAGAGACCCAGTACTTC,-,TRBV7-2,TRBD2,TRBJ2-5
CSAGFEGSSGEQYF,TGCAGTGCTGGGTTCGAGGGATCCTCCGGGGAGCAGTACTTC,many,TRBV20-1,-,TRBJ2-7
CASSDRVATEAFF,TGTGCCAGTTCCGACAGGGTAGCAACTGAAGCTTTCTTT,many,TRBV6-1,TRBD1,TRBJ1-1
CASSHQIGRETQYF,TGTGCCAGCAGCCACCAAATAGGGCGGGAGACCCAGTACTTC,many,TRBV11-2,-,TRBJ2-5
CASSSGGGGNTEAFF,TGTGCCAGCAGCTCAGGGGGGGGCGGAAACACTGAAGCTTTCTTT,many,TRBV12-3/TRBV12-4,TRBD1,TRBJ1-1
CASSYPTGVNTEAFF,TGTGCCAGCAGTTACCCGACAGGTGTGAACACTGAAGCTTTCTTT,many,TRBV6-8,-,TRBJ1-1
CSARPWGQGGTSYEQYF,TGCAGTGCTAGACCCTGGGGACAGGGTGGGACCTCCTACGAGCAGTACTTC,-,TRBV20-1,TRBD1,TRBJ2-7
CASSLGQGLAGGNIQYF,TGCGCCAGCAGCTTGGGACAGGGACTAGCGGGAGGCAACATTCAGTACTTC,many,TRBV5-1,TRBD2,TRBJ2-4
CASSLLGDHGETQYF,TGTGCCAGCAGCTTACTGGGGGACCACGGGGAGACCCAGTACTTC,many,TRBV7-3,-,TRBJ2-5
CATRAGLLDQPQHF,TGTGCCACCCGTGCAGGGTTATTGGATCAGCCCCAGCATTTT,-,TRBV10-3,-,TRBJ1-5
CSVEVRSYEQYF,TGCAGCGTTGAAGTCCGATCCTACGAGCAGTACTTC,-,TRBV29-1,-,TRBJ2-7
CASSPLGDRAHEQYF,TGTGCCAGCAGCCCCCTGGGGGACAGGGCCCACGAGCAGTACTTC,-,TRBV7-2,TRBD1,TRBJ2-7
CASSFSGADLAGTQYF,TGCGCCAGCAGTTTCTCCGGGGCCGATTTGGCAGGGACCCAGTACTTC,-,TRBV10-2,-,TRBJ2-5
CASRSGQGRESNQPQHF,TGTGCCAGCAGGTCGGGACAGGGCAGAGAGAGCAATCAGCCCCAGCATTTT,-,TRBV28,TRBD1,TRBJ1-5
CASSQAGRSNYGYTF,TGTGCCAGCAGCCAAGCGGGAAGATCTAACTATGGCTACACCTTC,many,TRBV3-1,-,TRBJ1-2